This entry features one T cell receptor beta chain sequence. Its antigen is unknown. Time point of the sample: sample taken at primary tumor resection. No cell sorting; template was whole RNA from tumor, lung tissue or PBMC. The roughly 79 donors had untreated early-stage non-small cell lung cancer. The record originates from a study of spatial heterogeneity in lung cancer. Across the whole study: Alpha-chain sequences were detected in numbers that were consistently lower than beta-chain sequences. Every unique TCR and UMI combination, on average, appeared more than ten times in raw reads.

TCRdb ran MiXCR on the 5' RACE reads and lists one entry per CDR3 protein. The sample contains tens of thousands of distinct CDR3 sequences, approximately 20% of which appear only once. Findings and limits, study-wide: Among blood samples, ubiquitous expanded tumor TCRs appeared more at resection than at follow-up.

The TCR comes from a male donor with early-stage non-small cell lung cancer. This specimen consisted of PBMCs, obtained at surgery.

The CDR3 here is CASSEEAGERLFF. DNA for the CDR3: TGTGCCAGCAGTGAAGAGGCAGGGGAGCGGCTGTTTTTT. The chain recombines TRBV2 with TRBJ1-4; tentative D call: TRBD1 (6 bases). CDR3 length: 13 amino acids. The germline V gene encodes CDR1 SNHLY and CDR2 FYNNEI. Trimming pared 1 base from V and 14 bases from J, leaving 14 bases between.